The rows below give T cell receptor beta chains drawn from one sample of a study of Ad26.COV2.S vaccination and SARS-CoV-2 variants. Repertoires were generated with immunoSEQ multiplex PCR, while TCRdb's copy carries only in-frame clones and drops some. The table has about 330,000 clones, 75% to 90% seen once; the top ten hold 5% to 6.5%. Sequences were derived from peripheral blood, sampled in a trial of Ad26.COV2.S vaccine versus placebo. The receptor source for this set is a person between 18 and 60 years old who received the Ad26.COV2.S COVID-19 vaccine or a placebo. Both conserved end residues are trimmed from each CDR3. The D gene is left open where the match is weak.

v_gene	j_gene	d_gene	CDR3aa
TRBV19	TRBJ1-1	TRBD1	ASSIRGEFGLSDRMNTEAF
TRBV27	TRBJ1-2	-	ASSFRGRGGYT
TRBV5-4	TRBJ2-7	-	ASSLESSYEQY
TRBV25-1	TRBJ2-1	-	ASSERRASYNEQF
TRBV7-2	TRBJ1-1	-	ASSLGGKSTEAF
TRBV5-5	TRBJ2-6	-	ASSPDSRTLSGANVLT
TRBV2	TRBJ2-2	-	ASSEQVVGELF
TRBV25-1	TRBJ1-1	-	ASSANLPQGEAF
TRBV7-9	TRBJ1-2	TRBD1	ASSDRDRGVHGYT
TRBV6-2/TRBV6-3	TRBJ2-2	-	ASSWVNRDPGELF
TRBV25-1	TRBJ1-4	-	ASSEYPGNAEKLF
TRBV28	TRBJ2-1	-	ASSPRGSYNEQF
TRBV29-1	TRBJ2-5	-	SVARDYQGETQY
TRBV4-3	TRBJ2-1	TRBD2	ASSQDRTSGQEQF
TRBV3-1/TRBV3-2	TRBJ1-1	-	ASSQDLRGGHLSGTEAF
TRBV9	TRBJ2-2	TRBD2	ASSGGGTSGRALADGELF
TRBV5-5	TRBJ2-3	TRBD1	ASSFGQGVDTQY
TRBV10-3	TRBJ2-7	-	AISELGNGQY
TRBV9	TRBJ1-3	TRBD1	ASSATGGSGNTIY
TRBV19	TRBJ2-2	-	ASSNDGRELF
TRBV4-3	TRBJ1-5	-	ASSQDGGVQPQH
TRBV10-2	TRBJ2-3	-	ASSESQGLGY
TRBV10-3	TRBJ1-6	-	AISEYKRRPLH
TRBV19	TRBJ1-1	-	ASSTPTATDTEAF
TRBV2	TRBJ2-3	-	ASTGVSTDTQY
TRBV7-9	TRBJ2-1	TRBD1	ASSLGQGPTNEQF
TRBV7-9	TRBJ1-4	-	AIERTGIEKLF
TRBV7-2	TRBJ2-1	TRBD2	ASSPPTQLAEEYNEQF
TRBV7-6	TRBJ2-3	-	ASSTPIGSSGERTDTQY
TRBV2	TRBJ1-3	-	ASSEGGGGGNTIY
TRBV5-6	TRBJ2-5	-	ASSLKGGVETQY
TRBV27	TRBJ2-7	TRBD2	ASSLAGLAVGYEQY
TRBV4-1	TRBJ1-3	-	ASSQATQSSGNTIY
TRBV5-1	TRBJ1-2	TRBD1	ASSPGQGPAYGYT
TRBV7-9	TRBJ1-1	TRBD1	ASSLVGQGITEAF
TRBV3-1/TRBV3-2	TRBJ1-1	TRBD1	ASSPTGDEVWTEAF
TRBV4-1	TRBJ2-3	TRBD2	ASSQVERGSTDTQY
TRBV29-1	TRBJ2-1	-	SHTRIGFGEQF
TRBV5-6	TRBJ2-7	-	ASSDSYEQY
TRBV7-2	TRBJ2-7	-	ASSLAPGVYEQY
TRBV6-5	TRBJ2-4	-	ASTPTTAGQYIQY
TRBV10-3	TRBJ1-3	TRBD1	AISESPGQGPGNTIY
TRBV6-5	TRBJ2-1	-	ASSYWQSSYNEQF
TRBV2	TRBJ2-2	-	ASSPIEGEDTGELF
TRBV29-1	TRBJ1-2	-	SEQTNYGYT
TRBV2	TRBJ1-2	-	ASSVQSTHYGYT
TRBV19	TRBJ2-4	TRBD1	ASSYTGGNIQY
TRBV13	TRBJ2-1	TRBD2	ASSFGLAEIDEQF
TRBV12-5	TRBJ1-1	-	ASGLTLTGEMNTEAF
TRBV7-9	TRBJ2-5	-	ASSLGVFDGGRGETQY
TRBV6-6	TRBJ1-6	-	ASSSYSPLH
TRBV7-2	TRBJ2-3	-	ASSLGFTDTQY
TRBV15	TRBJ2-1	TRBD1	ATSRAETGFNRNEQF
TRBV27	TRBJ1-4	-	ASRLWGVTNEKLF
TRBV4-2	TRBJ2-1	TRBD2	ASSQETETSGYLHGNEQF